This T cell receptor beta chain was retrieved from a study of spatial heterogeneity in lung cancer. At the level of the study: Raw reads showed each unique TCR and UMI combination turning up more than ten times on average.

The CDR3 spans 12 residues. CDR1 and CDR2 from the germline V gene are SGHRS and YFSETQ. V was trimmed by 0 bases and J by 7 bases, leaving 7 bases between them. Indicated time point: sample taken at primary tumor resection. No cells were sorted before sequencing. The whole RNA sequenced was extracted from tumor, nontumor lung or frozen PBMC. Findings and caveats of the study: More often at tumor resection than at routine follow-up, ubiquitous expanded tumor TCRs were detected in the blood.

On this clonotype itself: Its cognate antigen is unknown.

TCRdb re-called the 5' RACE reads through MiXCR, storing one row per CDR3 protein. The data hold under 50,000 distinct CDR3 sequences, with less than 5.5% observed a single time. The source was PBMCs, collected at surgery. The TCR originated in a female donor with early-stage non-small cell lung cancer. The rearrangement links TRBV5-1 to TRBJ1-1; D ambiguous. CDR3 protein: CASSLEGLEAFF. The CDR3 region has the DNA TGCGCCAGCAGCTTGGAAGGTCTTGAAGCTTTCTTT. The full variable domain, rest sourced from reference TRBV5-1 and TRBJ1-1, is KAGVTQTPRYLIKTRGQQVTLSCSPISGHRSVSWYQQTPGQGLQFLFEYFSETQRNKGNFPGRFSGRQFSNSRSEMNVSTLELGDSALYLCASSLEGLEAFFGQGTRLTVV.